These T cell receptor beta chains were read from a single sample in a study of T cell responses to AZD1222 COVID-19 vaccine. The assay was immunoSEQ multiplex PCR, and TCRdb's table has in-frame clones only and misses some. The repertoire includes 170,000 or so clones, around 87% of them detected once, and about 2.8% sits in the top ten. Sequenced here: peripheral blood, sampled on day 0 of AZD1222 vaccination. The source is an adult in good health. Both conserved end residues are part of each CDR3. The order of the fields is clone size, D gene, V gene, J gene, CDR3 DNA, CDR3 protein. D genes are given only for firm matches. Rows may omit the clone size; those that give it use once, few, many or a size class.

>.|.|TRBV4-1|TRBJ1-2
TGCGCCAGCAGCCAAGGGCTTGGGGGGTTATTTTTC
CASSQGLGGLFF
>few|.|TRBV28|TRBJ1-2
TGTGCCAGCAGTGACGCTAACTATGGCTACACCTTC
CASSDANYGYTF
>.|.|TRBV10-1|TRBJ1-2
TGCGCCAGCAGCGATGACGGACTGGGTGGCTACACCTTC
CASSDDGLGGYTF
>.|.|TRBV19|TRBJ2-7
TGTGCCAGTAGTATAGCGGGATACGAGCAGTACTTC
CASSIAGYEQYF
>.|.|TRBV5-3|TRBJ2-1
TGTGCCAGAAGTACCCCAGTGGCTGAGCAGTTCTTC
CARSTPVAEQFF
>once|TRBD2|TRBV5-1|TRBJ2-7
TGCGCCAGCAGCCCGGGGGGCTACGAGCAGTACTTC
CASSPGGYEQYF
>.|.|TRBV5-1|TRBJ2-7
TGCGCCAGCAGCAAAGAGGTCCCTGGAGTTTACGAGCAGTACTTC
CASSKEVPGVYEQYF
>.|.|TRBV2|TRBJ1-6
TGTGCCAGCGCGGAGGGGCCGTTTTCACCCCTCCACTTT
CASAEGPFSPLHF
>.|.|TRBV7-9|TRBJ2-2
TGTGCCAGCAGCTTTGGCCGTTACACCGGGGAGCTGTTTTTT
CASSFGRYTGELFF
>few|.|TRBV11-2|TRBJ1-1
TGTGCCAGCAGCTTAGAGGCGCCGGTGAACACTGAAGCTTTCTTT
CASSLEAPVNTEAFF
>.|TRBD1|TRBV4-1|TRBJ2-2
TGCGCCAGCAGCCATGTACAGGGGGCCACCGGGGAGCTGTTTTTT
CASSHVQGATGELFF
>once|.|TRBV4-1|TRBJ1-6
TGCGCCAGCAGCCCTAGGGCAGGGGATAATTCACCCCTCCACTTT
CASSPRAGDNSPLHF
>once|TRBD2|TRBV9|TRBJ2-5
TGTGCCAGCAGCGTAGGACGGACTAGCGGGAGTGTTGAGACCCAGTACTTC
CASSVGRTSGSVETQYF
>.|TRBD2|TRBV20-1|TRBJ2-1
TGCAGTGCTAGTCCTAGCGGGAGACGTACTCGGAATGAGCAGTTCTTC
CSASPSGRRTRNEQFF
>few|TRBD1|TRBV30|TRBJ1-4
TGTGCCTGGAGTGGACAAGGGACAGAGGGCCCATCTAATGAAAAACTGTTTTTT
CAWSGQGTEGPSNEKLFF
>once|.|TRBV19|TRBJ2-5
TGTGCCAGTAGTTCATTTGCGAATCTCCTCCAAGAGACCCAGTACTTC
CASSSFANLLQETQYF
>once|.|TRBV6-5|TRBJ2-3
TGTGCCAGCATTGTTTCTAGACGTACAGATACGCAGTATTTT
CASIVSRRTDTQYF
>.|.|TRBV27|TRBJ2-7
TGTGCCAGCAGTTCCCCGGGGGGCCCCTACTACGAGCAGTACTTC
CASSSPGGPYYEQYF
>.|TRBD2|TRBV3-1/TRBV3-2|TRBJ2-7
TGTGCCAGCAGCCAAAAAGGACTAGCGGGAGGACGAGAGCAGTACTTC
CASSQKGLAGGREQYF
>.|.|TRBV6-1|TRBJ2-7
TGTGCCAGCAGTGAAGATGCGATCGGGGGGCTAGGATCCTACGAGCAGTACTTC
CASSEDAIGGLGSYEQYF
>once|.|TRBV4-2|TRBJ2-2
TGTGCCAGCAGCCAAGATCCCGGGGAGCTGTTTTTT
CASSQDPGELFF
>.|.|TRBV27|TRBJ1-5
TGTGCCAGCAGTTCCTCTCTGGGGGTGGGCAATCAGCCCCAGCATTTT
CASSSSLGVGNQPQHF
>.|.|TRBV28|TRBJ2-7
TGTGCCAGCAGGCTGACGGCTACCCACGAGCAGTACTTC
CASRLTATHEQYF
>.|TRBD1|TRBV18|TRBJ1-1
TGTGCCAGCTCCCCGACAGGGTACACTGAAGCTTTCTTT
CASSPTGYTEAFF
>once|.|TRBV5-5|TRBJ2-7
TGTGCCAGCAGCTTTCAGGTTGCCTTGGGACAGCAGTACTTC
CASSFQVALGQQYF
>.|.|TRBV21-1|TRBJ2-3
TGTGCCAGTTGCACAGATACGCAGTATTTT
CASCTDTQYF
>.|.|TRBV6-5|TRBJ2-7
TGTGCCAGCAGTTTCCGGGACGGGGTCTACGAGCAGTACTTC
CASSFRDGVYEQYF
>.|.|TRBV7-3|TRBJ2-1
TGTGCCAGCAGCCTCGTGAGAGCTGCCGAGCAGTTCTTC
CASSLVRAAEQFF
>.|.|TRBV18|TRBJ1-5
TGTGCCAGCTCACCACGGACGGGTCAGCCCCAGCATTTT
CASSPRTGQPQHF
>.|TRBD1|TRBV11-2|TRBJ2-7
TGTGCCAGCAGCATCCCCGGACAGGGGGCATCATCCTACGAGCAGTACTTC
CASSIPGQGASSYEQYF
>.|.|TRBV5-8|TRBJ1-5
TGTGCCAGCAGCTTGTGGGGTAACAATCAGCCCCAGCATTTT
CASSLWGNNQPQHF
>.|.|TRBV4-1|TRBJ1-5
TGCGCCAGCAGCCAAGAGGGGCGGGGGCCCTGGCCCCAGCATTTT
CASSQEGRGPWPQHF
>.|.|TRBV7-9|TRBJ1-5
TGTGCCAGCAGCTTATCGGGTCAGTTCCCCCAGCATTTT
CASSLSGQFPQHF
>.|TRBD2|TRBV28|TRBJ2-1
TGTGCCAGCACCTCCCCTAGCGGGCCCAATGAGCAGTTCTTC
CASTSPSGPNEQFF
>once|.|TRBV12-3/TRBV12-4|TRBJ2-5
TGTGCCAGCACCCCTACTTGGGAAGAGACCCAGTACTTC
CASTPTWEETQYF
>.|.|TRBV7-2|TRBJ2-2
TGTGCCAGCAGCTGGGATTTCGAGACAGCGGCCGGGGAGCTGTTTTTT
CASSWDFETAAGELFF
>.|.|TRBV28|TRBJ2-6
TGTGCCAGCACCATTCGGGCGGCCGCGGCCAACGTCCTGACTTTC
CASTIRAAAANVLTF
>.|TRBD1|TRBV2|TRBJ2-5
TGTGCCAGCAGTCCCGACAGGGGAGAGACCCAGTACTTC
CASSPDRGETQYF
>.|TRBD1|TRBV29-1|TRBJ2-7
TGCAGCGCCGCGGACAGGGCGCAGTACTTC
CSAADRAQYF
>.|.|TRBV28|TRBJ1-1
TGTGCCAGCAGTTTTTCCACTGAAGCTTTCTTT
CASSFSTEAFF
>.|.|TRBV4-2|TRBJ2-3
TGTGCCAGCAGCCAAGATCTGAGCGGCACAGATACGCAGTATTTT
CASSQDLSGTDTQYF
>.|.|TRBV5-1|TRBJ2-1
TGCGCCAGCAGCTTGGCCAGCGGCCCCCACAATGAGCAGTTCTTC
CASSLASGPHNEQFF
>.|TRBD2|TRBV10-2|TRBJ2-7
TGCGCCAGCACTGACCTAGCGGGAGTTCGCGAGCAGTACTTC
CASTDLAGVREQYF
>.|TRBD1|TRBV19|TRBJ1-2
TGTGCCAGTAGTACGGCCGGGACAGGGGCCGCCTATGGCTACACCTTC
CASSTAGTGAAYGYTF